This record looks at one T cell receptor beta chain sequence and its context. The clone's antigen remains unknown. There are no base qualities to consult, and no much larger clone falls within one base. These data originate in a study of long-term antiretroviral therapy in people with HIV (dated by TCRdb to between 2022 and 2023). At the level of the whole study: The earliest samples were collected about a decade before the 2015 WHO recommendation for immediate ART, when ART was typically delayed until CD4 counts fell. Whether ART initiation and durable HIV suppression were associated with changes in peripheral blood TRB repertoire composition and diversity was tested in a retrospective serial study. A total of 192 cryopreserved PBMC samples were contributed to the cohort by 30 adults with confirmed HIV infection, with samples collected serially over a mean of approximately six years (range 1-12). Among the roughly 30 participants with HIV, fewer than twelve were female. Test extractions of a monoclonal T-cell line alongside 33 polyclonal samples showed no cross-contamination during QIAcube processing.

To be included, a participant needed at least one PBMC sample from before ART initiation plus at least two post-ART samples. Every participant with HIV received treatment in the United States of America. Before DNA extraction, cryopreserved samples of about 0.95-11 million PBMC were thawed and then washed. At the time of the earliest PBMC sample, participants with HIV were aged between roughly 23 and 60 years. Each participant contributed PBMC samples from 1-4 timepoints before ART initiation and 2-8 timepoints after ART initiation, with a median of 7 samples. Serial HIV viral load, CD4+ T-cell count, ART history and demographic data were obtained for every participant. Genomic DNA was extracted from unsorted PBMC with a Qiagen kit on a QIAcube, processed in batches of 12 samples. CDR1 and CDR2 (LNHDA, SQIVND) derive from the germline V gene (reference sequence). From the cysteine up to the phenylalanine, the CDR3 has a length of 15 residues. Only the CDR3 DNA is retained, 45 bases long and in frame from the first base. Trimming accounts for 5 bases at V and 7 bases at J, while the number of junction bases matched to no gene is 9.

The immunoSEQ hsTCRB v3.0 assay was used at survey level resolution to sequence the TRB variable region. The targeted TRB sequencing depth was 40,000-50,000 T-cell genomes per sample. Pooled TRB libraries were sequenced on an Illumina MiSeq with a v3 150-cycle kit. The source study handled its data this way. Repertoire analysis was run in R within a reproducible Nextflow workflow that covered QC, data transformation and analysis. LymphoSeq2, an R package for exploring AIRR-Seq data, was used to implement the custom analyses. A few samples that produced fewer than 5000 total TRB sequences were removed, so under 200 HIV repertoires were analyzed. Of the approximately 190 retained HIV repertoires, roughly 61 were collected before and more than 120 after ART initiation. Repertoires were downsampled to 5000 TRB nucleotide sequences, and summary statistics were averaged over 100 downsampling iterations. The analysis kept only TRB sequences whose CDR3 regions were at least seven amino acids long. Diversity was assessed using a clonality score derived from Shannon entropy and using the Gini coefficient. In the repertoire networks, any two of the top 5000 CDR3 amino acid sequences were connected whenever the two sequences differed by an edit distance of one. GLIPH2 predicted antigen specificity groups and MHC restriction for TRB CDR3 amino acid sequences. To flag known CMV, EBV, HIV or tissue antigen associations, CDR3 amino acid sequences were matched against VDJdb and McPAS-TCR. Pre-ART, post-ART and control groups were compared with Wilcoxon signed-rank tests and Holm-Bonferroni correction. TCRdb limited this immuneACCESS table to in-frame rearrangements with V and J called. A share of clones is missing; checked studies link under half to unresolved V genes, and the rest is unexplained. That table gives V, J and clone size, and the DNA gave D and trimming. This sample has over 25,000 clones in its table, and about 87% of those were observed once. The biggest ten clones account for 7% to 9.5% of the sample.

The paper as a whole reports these results and caveats: Narrower CDR3 length ranges were observed in HIV repertoires than in controls, and an antigen-experienced repertoire with only a slight naive shift after ART was suggested by the network structure. The samples span the years 2004 to 2017, and the ART regimens used may be less effective than current regimens. At every time point, the repertoire was dominated by expanded TRB clones first identified before ART initiation, although this dominance fluctuated and, in many PLHIV, declined after ART. Inferences about post-ART repertoire changes were limited because no data were available on ART adherence, viral resistance or therapy changes. Starting ART was linked to a significant rise in TRB diversity, yet even with long-term ART the diversity remained significantly lower than in transplant donor controls. Because cell numbers in pre-ART samples were limited, unsorted PBMC were profiled instead of sorted CD4+ and CD8+ T cells. Since PBMC availability was limited, sequencing covered only the TCR beta chain, with no alpha chain pairing.

This specimen was unsorted PBMCs, taken 3.2 years before starting antiretroviral therapy. Recombination joined TRBV19 with TRBJ1-5, with 9 junctional bases fitting TRBD1. The receptor comes from a man aged 45 to 65 with HIV. The bases are TGTGCCAGTAGTCCGGGACAGGGTTCGTCCCAGCCCCAGCATTTT. Translation gives CASSPGQGSSQPQHF.